The 9 T cell receptor beta chains given below trace back to one sample, sequenced in a study of T cell changes during pregnancy in multiple sclerosis. TCRdb's table, derived via immunoSEQ multiplex PCR, lists solely in-frame clones and lacks some. This table holds about 64,000 clones, roughly 87% found once. Source: peripheral blood, taken in the second trimester of pregnancy. The receptors were sampled from a female donor in good health, enrolled as a control in a pregnancy study.

The chain employs TRBV6-5 and TRBJ1-2; D gene uncertain. Germline CDR1 is MNHEY and CDR2 is SVGAGI. The CDR3 totals 13 residues. V dropped 2 bases and J dropped 4 bases, with 8 bases sitting between them. CDR3 region: CASSYPDSYGYTF. DNA for the CDR3: TGTGCCAGCAGTTACCCAGATTCCTATGGCTACACCTTC.

This clone was found once. The CDR3 DNA sequence: TGTGCCAGCAGCTTGGGGGCGGTCAGGGCCTACAATGAGCAGTTCTTC. Its protein product is CASSLGAVRAYNEQFF. The chain employs TRBV5-4 and TRBJ2-1; a weak D match, TRBD1 (5 bases). Germline lookup yields CDR1 SGHNT and CDR2 YYREEE (reference sequence). The CDR3 covers 16 residues. The V end lost 0 bases, the J end lost 2 bases, and 12 bases lay between the germline ends.

V is TRBV4-2 and J is TRBJ1-2, with TRBD1 as a possible D gene (6 bases). Germline CDR1 reads LGHNA; CDR2 reads YNFKEQ. This CDR3 has 15 residues. The V end lost 4 bases, the J end lost 4 bases, and 16 bases lay between the germline ends. The CDR3 loop reads CASSPSGQSRYGYTF. For the CDR3, the DNA is TGTGCCAGCAGCCCCTCCGGACAGTCCCGCTATGGCTACACCTTC.

The chain employs TRBV27 and TRBJ2-5, with a possible D match to TRBD1 (5 bases). Germline lookup yields CDR1 MNHEY and CDR2 SMNVEV (reference sequence). Trimming left V 4 bases short and J 1 base short, with 7 bases between. The CDR3 runs to 13 residues. The chain's CDR3 is CASSYRFQETQYF. CDR3 bases: TGTGCCAGCAGTTACAGGTTCCAAGAGACCCAGTACTTC.

The rearrangement joins TRBV14 to TRBJ2-7, with D possibly matching TRBD2 (6 bases). CDR1 and CDR2 from the germline V gene are SGHDN and FVKESK. Trimming left V 0 bases short and J 1 base short, with 16 bases between. This CDR3 spans 17 amino acids. CDR3 DNA: TGTGCCAGCAGCCAAGACGGCCAAGGGACTTTATCCTACGAGCAGTACTTC. This gives the protein CASSQDGQGTLSYEQYF.

The chain carries TRBV5-4 and TRBJ1-1, with 8 bases aligning to TRBD1. Losses at the gene ends were 5 bases for V and 5 bases for J; bases not matched to a gene: 8. The CDR3 sequence is 14 residues long. Germline V gives CDR1 SGHNT, CDR2 YYREEE (reference sequence). CDR3 sequence: CASSRGQGRTEAFF. The DNA of the CDR3 is TGTGCCAGCAGTCGCGGACAGGGAAGAACTGAAGCTTTCTTT.

The chain carries TRBV13 and TRBJ1-1; 7 nucleotides agree with TRBD1. CDR1 PRHDT and CDR2 FYEKMQ come from the germline V gene (reference sequence). J lost 8 bases, V lost 4 bases, and 10 bases had no gene match. CDR3 length: 14 amino acids. The CDR3 here is CASSYSTGSVEAFF. CDR3 bases: TGTGCCAGCAGCTATTCGACAGGGTCAGTCGAAGCTTTCTTT.

This clone has a single count. The rearrangement uses TRBV20-1 and TRBJ2-1; a weak D match, TRBD2 (5 bases). The CDR3 contains 10 residues. Trimming took 6 bases from V and 11 from J, leaving 11 bases between them. Germline V gives CDR1 DFQATT, CDR2 SNEGSKA (reference sequence). The CDR3 is CSAWASKQFF. The DNA of the CDR3 is TGCAGTGCGTGGGCTAGCAAGCAGTTCTTC.

The genes are TRBV6-6 and TRBJ1-1; 9 nucleotides match TRBD1. With V trimmed by 6 bases and J by 1 base, 3 bases remained unmatched. Per the germline V gene, CDR1 is MNHNY and CDR2 is SVGAGI (reference sequence). The CDR3 is 14 amino acids. Here the CDR3 DNA reads TGTGCCAGCAGCGACAGGGGGTCGAACACTGAAGCTTTCTTT. This encodes CASSDRGSNTEAFF.